The 24 T cell receptor beta chains below were found in one sample sequenced in a study of T cell repertoires in cytomegalovirus infection. Each CDR3 protein is one row after TCRdb ran MiXCR on the reads. The table has about 500,000 distinct CDR3 sequences, 30% to 40% seen once. These receptors' antigens are unknown. This specimen was cultured PBMCs, taken from culture after CMV antigen stimulation. These receptors came from a human donor in good health (CMV status not recorded). Some clones in this sample may be carry-over from other donors' samples.

The gene calls are TRBV19 and TRBJ2-1, with 8 bases aligning to TRBD1. The CDR3 loop spans 15 amino acids. Germline trimming cut 5 bases from V and 0 bases from J; bases unmatched to any gene: 3. CDR1 and CDR2 from the germline V gene are LNHDA and SQIVND (reference sequence). The CDR3 DNA sequence: TGTGCCAGTAGTGTCGGGACAGGCTCCTACAATGAGCAGTTCTTC. Translating gives CASSVGTGSYNEQFF.

The chain links TRBV12-3 or TRBV12-4 to TRBJ1-5, with D possibly being TRBD1 (5 bases). Trimming left V 3 bases short and J 0 bases short, with 9 bases between. This CDR3 has 15 amino acids. The CDR3: CASSFGTLSNQPQHF. As DNA, the CDR3 is TGTGCCAGCAGTTTCGGGACCCTTAGCAATCAGCCCCAGCATTTT.

The chain joins TRBV7-2 to TRBJ2-1, with D unclear. Trimming left V 2 bases short and J 2 bases short, with 13 bases between. The CDR3 sequence is 16 residues long. Germline values: CDR1 SGHTA, CDR2 FQGNSA. The CDR3 here is CASSLPSGLTYNEQFF. CDR3 nucleotide sequence: TGTGCCAGCAGCTTACCATCCGGGCTCACCTACAATGAGCAGTTCTTC.

This clonotype was found a few times. V usage is TRBV6-6 and J usage is TRBJ2-1; 13 bases fit TRBD2. Germline CDR1 MNHNY, CDR2 SVGAGI (reference sequence). The CDR3 extends over 18 amino acids. The V and J ends lost 4 bases and 0 bases, in that order; junction bases with no gene match: 6. The CDR3 coding sequence is TGTGCCAGCAGTTCCCTGGGACTAGCGGGAATCTCCTACAATGAGCAGTTCTTC. The encoded protein is CASSSLGLAGISYNEQFF.

This clonotype came up many times. The J gene is TRBJ1-2, the V gene TRBV7-9; perhaps TRBD1 as D (5 bases). This CDR3 spans 16 amino acids. V dropped 1 base and J dropped 4 bases, with 16 bases sitting between them. Germline CDR1 SEHNR, CDR2 FQNEAQ (reference sequence). The CDR3 coding sequence is TGTGCCAGCAGCTTAGGACTGACAGCCTCAATCTATGGCTACACCTTC. Translated: CASSLGLTASIYGYTF.

This clonotype was seen many times. The CDR3 sequence: CASSIGGGYGYTF. The CDR3, as DNA: TGTGCCAGTAGTATTGGAGGGGGCTATGGCTACACCTTC. The chain recombines TRBV19 with TRBJ1-2, with D possibly TRBD1 on 6 matching bases. The length of the CDR3 is 13 residues. Between the trimmed V and J ends, which lost 3 bases and 4 bases, there was a span of 9 bases. Germline CDR1 LNHDA, CDR2 SQIVND (reference sequence).

This clonotype was counted between two and nine times. The chain joins TRBV4-1 to TRBJ1-1, with TRBD1 matching 10 bases. Germline loops: CDR1 MGHRA, CDR2 YSYEKL. This CDR3 has 21 residues. The ends lost 4 bases at V and 4 bases at J; junction bases unmatched: 24. The CDR3 DNA sequence: TGCGCCAGCAGCCGTATCGATTCCGGGACAGGGGCCCAGGGAAGGAGCACTGAAGCTTTCTTT. Translated, it gives CASSRIDSGTGAQGRSTEAFF.

This clonotype rates as medium-sized. The chain couples TRBV7-2 to TRBJ2-7; D gene ambiguous. In germline, CDR1 is SGHTA, CDR2 FQGNSA. Trimming cost V 5 bases and J 3 bases, with 14 bases left between them. This CDR3 region has 14 residues. The DNA for the CDR3 is TGTGCCAGCAGCCCCACCCACAATCACTACGAGCAGTACGTC. Translating it yields CASSPTHNHYEQYV.

This clonotype was detected once. This CDR3 fails to terminate in the conserved phenylalanine or tryptophan, so it likely reflects a read error. The chain's CDR3 is CASSLAAVSLNQPQHL. For the CDR3, the DNA is TGTGCCAGCAGCTTAGCGGCCGTCAGCCTCAATCAGCCCCAGCATCTT. The chain employs TRBV7-2 and TRBJ1-5; no clear D. From germline, CDR1 is SGHTA and CDR2 FQGNSA. This CDR3 comprises 16 residues. V was shortened by 0 bases and J by 3 bases, with 12 bases between the two germline ends.

This clonotype was detected many times. The V and J genes are TRBV7-2 and TRBJ2-5; D is uncertain. The CDR3 has 13 amino acids. Trimming removed 6 bases at V and 4 bases at J, with 12 bases between. In germline, CDR1 is SGHTA, CDR2 FQGNSA. CDR3 loop: CASSFSRTETQYF. The CDR3, as DNA: TGTGCCAGCAGTTTTTCTAGGACAGAGACCCAGTACTTC.

The CDR3 protein is CASNEWTGAQETQYF. The CDR3 nucleotides are TGTGCCAGCAACGAATGGACAGGCGCTCAAGAGACCCAGTACTTC. The chain links TRBV2 to TRBJ2-5; 7 bases fit TRBD1. Losses at the gene ends were 7 bases for V and 2 bases for J; bases not matched to a gene: 10. Germline lookup yields CDR1 SNHLY and CDR2 FYNNEI. The CDR3 runs 15 residues.

The V and J genes are TRBV4-2 and TRBJ2-1; TRBD2 aligns across 7 bases. Germline V lookup: CDR1 LGHNA, CDR2 YNFKEQ. After removal of 4 bases from V and 7 bases from J, the junction contained 7 bases not matched to a gene. The CDR3 length is 14 residues. The DNA of the CDR3 is TGTGCCAGCAGCCCTTCTGGACTAGAGAATGAGCAGTTCTTC. It translates to CASSPSGLENEQFF.

This chain connects TRBV25-1 to TRBJ2-3; tentatively, D is TRBD2 (6 bases). The V gene's germline CDR1 is MGHDK and CDR2 SYGVNS. The V gene lost 4 bases and the J gene lost 4 bases, with 12 bases spanning the gap. The CDR3 consists of 14 residues. The CDR3 loop reads CASSAWASADTQYF. The DNA for the CDR3 is TGTGCCAGCAGTGCGTGGGCTAGCGCAGATACGCAGTATTTT. Full variable domain (remainder filled in from reference TRBV25-1 and TRBJ2-3): EADIYQTPRYLVIGTGKKITLECSQTMGHDKMYWYQQDPGMELHLIHYSYGVNSTEKGDLSSESTVSRIRTEHFPLTLESARPSHTSQYLCASSAWASADTQYFGPGTRLTVL.

This clonotype was seen more than once but under ten times. The chain combines TRBV6-6 with TRBJ2-2; 12 bases line up with TRBD2. CDR3 length: 20 residues. The ends lost 5 bases at V and 0 bases at J; junction bases unmatched: 13. Germline lookup yields CDR1 MNHNY and CDR2 SVGAGI (reference sequence). CDR3 in DNA: TGTGCCAGCAGTAGATGGGACAGACTAGCGGGAGCCCCGAACACCGGGGAGCTGTTTTTT. Encoded protein: CASSRWDRLAGAPNTGELFF.

This clonotype was seen at least ten times. The rearrangement joins TRBV7-2 to TRBJ2-3, with a possible D match to TRBD2 (5 bases). Deletions cut 5 bases from V and 5 bases from J, with 17 bases between. Per the germline V gene, CDR1 is SGHTA and CDR2 is FQGNSA. This CDR3 has 15 amino acids. CDR3 nucleotide sequence: TGTGCCAGCAGCCTAGGGCTCCCCGGAGGAGATACGCAGTATTTT. Translating it yields CASSLGLPGGDTQYF.

In this sample, this clonotype turned up a few times. This chain joins TRBV19 and TRBJ2-5; 7 bases are shared with TRBD2. V was clipped by 1 base and J by 1 base; unmatched bases: 9. Germline-derived CDR1 and CDR2 are LNHDA and SQIVND (reference sequence). The CDR3 has 17 amino acids. The CDR3 nucleotides read TGTGCCAGTAGTATAGGAGTTGGCGGGAGACCCCAAGAGACCCAGTACTTC. It specifies CASSIGVGGRPQETQYF.

This clonotype was seen many times. DNA for the CDR3: TGTGCCAGCAGCTCGTCCTCGCCTCTAGCGGGAGCGTTTGATGAGCAGTTCTTC. Protein: CASSSSSPLAGAFDEQFF. The chain employs TRBV7-2 and TRBJ2-1, with 10 nucleotides matching TRBD2. CDR1 is SGHTA, CDR2 FQGNSA, per germline. The CDR3 is made up of 18 amino acids. The J segment lost 8 bases and the V segment lost 4 bases, leaving 17 bases of the junction unmatched.

The rearrangement links TRBV13 to TRBJ1-2, with D unclear. The germline V and J ends were trimmed by 0 bases and 2 bases, with 10 bases remaining between them. Germline V gene data show CDR1 as PRHDT and CDR2 as FYEKMQ (reference sequence). The CDR3 is made up of 15 amino acids. The CDR3 loop reads CASSLGRSVNYGYTF. CDR3 in DNA: TGTGCCAGCAGCTTAGGTCGCAGCGTGAACTATGGCTACACCTTC.

The chain couples TRBV7-6 to TRBJ2-3; no clear D. This CDR3 has 17 residues. V lost 2 bases, J lost 6 bases, and 21 bases lay in between. Germline-derived CDR1 and CDR2 are SGHVS and FNYEAQ. This CDR3 is CASSLIPGPASQDTQYF. The CDR3, as DNA: TGTGCCAGCAGCTTAATTCCGGGCCCGGCTTCACAGGATACGCAGTATTTT. Drawing the rest from reference TRBV7-6 and TRBJ2-3, the complete variable domain is GAGVSQSPRYKVTKRGQDVALRCDPISGHVSLYWYRQALGQGPEFLTYFNYEAQQDKSGLPNDRFSAERPEGSISTLTIQRTEQRDSAMYRCASSLIPGPASQDTQYFGPGTRLTVL.

The CDR3 reads CASSQRVAGGEQYV. The DNA for the CDR3 is TGTGCCAGCAGTCAAAGAGTTGCAGGTGGGGAGCAGTACGTC. V usage is TRBV11-3 and J usage is TRBJ2-7; D gene unclear. Deletions cut 6 bases from V and 7 bases from J, with 19 bases between. From germline, CDR1 is SGHNT and CDR2 YENEEA. The CDR3 is 14 amino acids.

This clonotype has at least ten counts. This chain links TRBV7-2 with TRBJ1-2; D not certain. Germline V CDR1 and CDR2: SGHTA, FQGNSA. The CDR3 is 13 residues long. V was cut by 6 bases and J by 8 bases, with 16 bases left in between. The CDR3 region is CASRTYRAGGYTF. The CDR3 DNA follows: TGTGCCAGCAGGACTTACCGCGCTGGGGGCTACACCTTC.

The CDR3 DNA follows: TGTGCCAGCAGTCCCTGGGGAGGGGGCCGGGGTGAAAAACTGTTTTTT. Protein product: CASSPWGGGRGEKLFF. The chain joins TRBV27 to TRBJ1-4, with 7 bases lining up with TRBD1. The germline gives CDR1 MNHEY, CDR2 SMNVEV (reference sequence). The CDR3 has 16 amino acids. J gave up 7 bases and V 5 bases, and 13 bases lay outside the gene matches.

The V call is TRBV29-1, the J call TRBJ2-5; 14 bases are shared with TRBD2. This CDR3 is built from 15 residues. The J segment lost 4 bases and the V segment lost 4 bases, leaving 5 bases of the junction unmatched. Germline CDR1 SQVTM, CDR2 ANQGSEA. The chain's CDR3 is CSVGGLAGVGETQYF. The DNA for the CDR3 is TGCAGCGTTGGGGGACTAGCGGGAGTCGGAGAGACCCAGTACTTC.

This clonotype came up a few times. The CDR3: CASTGRQKNTEAFF. CDR3 nucleotide sequence: TGTGCCAGTACTGGCCGACAGAAGAACACTGAAGCTTTCTTT. The chain has TRBV19 and TRBJ1-1; D may be TRBD1 (5 bases). CDR1 and CDR2 (germline): LNHDA, SQIVND (reference sequence). V lost 7 bases and J 1 base, leaving 13 bases between the germline ends. This CDR3 is built from 14 residues.